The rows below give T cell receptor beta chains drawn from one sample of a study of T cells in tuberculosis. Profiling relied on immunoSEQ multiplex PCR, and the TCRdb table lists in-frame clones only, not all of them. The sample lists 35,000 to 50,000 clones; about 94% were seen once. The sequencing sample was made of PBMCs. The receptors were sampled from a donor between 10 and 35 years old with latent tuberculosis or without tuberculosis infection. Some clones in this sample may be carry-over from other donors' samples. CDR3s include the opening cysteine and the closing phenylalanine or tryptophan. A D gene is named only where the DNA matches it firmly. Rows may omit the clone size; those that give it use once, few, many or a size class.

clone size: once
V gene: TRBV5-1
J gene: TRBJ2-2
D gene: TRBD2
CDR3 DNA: TGCGCCAGCAGCGCTCTGGGACTAGCCCCCGGGGAGCTGTTTTTT
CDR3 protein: CASSALGLAPGELFF

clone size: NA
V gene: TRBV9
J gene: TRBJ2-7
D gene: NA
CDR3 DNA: TGTGCCAGCAGCGTAGATTCCAGGGCTGGGAAAGAGTACTTC
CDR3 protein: CASSVDSRAGKEYF

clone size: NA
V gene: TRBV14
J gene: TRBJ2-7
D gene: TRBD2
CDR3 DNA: TGTGCCAGCAGCCGGGACTACTCCTACGAGCAGTACTTC
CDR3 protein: CASSRDYSYEQYF

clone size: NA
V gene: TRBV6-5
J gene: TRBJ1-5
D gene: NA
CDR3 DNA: TGTGCCAGCAGTTCGACAGGTAGCAATCAGCCCCAGCATTTT
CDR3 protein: CASSSTGSNQPQHF

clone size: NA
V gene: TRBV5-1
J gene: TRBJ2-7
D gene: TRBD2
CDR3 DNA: TGCGCCAGCAGCGCACCGGGACTAGCGGGACCCTACGAGCAGTACTTC
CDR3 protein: CASSAPGLAGPYEQYF

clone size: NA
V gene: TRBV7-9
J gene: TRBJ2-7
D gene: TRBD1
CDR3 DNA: TGTGCCAGCAGCCGGTCTGACAGGGGGTACGAGCAGTACTTC
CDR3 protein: CASSRSDRGYEQYF

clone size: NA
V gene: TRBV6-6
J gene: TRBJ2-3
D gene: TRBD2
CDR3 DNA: TGTGCCAGCAGTTATCCGCGGGGGGAGGGCACAGATACGCAGTATTTT
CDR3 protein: CASSYPRGEGTDTQYF

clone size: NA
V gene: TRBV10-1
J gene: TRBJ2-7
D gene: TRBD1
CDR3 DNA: TGCGCCAGCAGCGCCGGGACAGGGGGCTACGAGCAGTACTTC
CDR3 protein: CASSAGTGGYEQYF

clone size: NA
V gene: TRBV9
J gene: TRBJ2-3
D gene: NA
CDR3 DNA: TGTGCCAGCAGCCGCGCCACAGATACGCAGTATTTT
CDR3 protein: CASSRATDTQYF

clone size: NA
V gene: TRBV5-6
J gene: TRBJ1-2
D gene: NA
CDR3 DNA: TGTGCCAGCAGCAAACAGGGCAACTATGGCTACACCTTC
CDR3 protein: CASSKQGNYGYTF

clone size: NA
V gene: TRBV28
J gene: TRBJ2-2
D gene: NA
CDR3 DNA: TGTGCCAGCAGCCCAAGCGGGTCCCACACCGGGGAGCTGTTTTTT
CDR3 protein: CASSPSGSHTGELFF

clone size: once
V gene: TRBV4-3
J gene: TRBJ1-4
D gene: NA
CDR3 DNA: TGCGCCAGCAGCCAAGAATCATATGGGACTTCGAATGAAAAACTGTTTTTT
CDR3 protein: CASSQESYGTSNEKLFF

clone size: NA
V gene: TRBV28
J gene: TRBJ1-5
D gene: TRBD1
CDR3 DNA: TGTGCCAGCAGTTTGGGACAGGGTGGGAGTTATTTCTCTCAGCCCCAGCATTTT
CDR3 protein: CASSLGQGGSYFSQPQHF

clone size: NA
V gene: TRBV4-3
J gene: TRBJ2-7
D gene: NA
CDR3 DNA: TGCGCCAGCAGCCAAGATTTAGGACAGACCTACGAGCAGTACTTC
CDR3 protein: CASSQDLGQTYEQYF

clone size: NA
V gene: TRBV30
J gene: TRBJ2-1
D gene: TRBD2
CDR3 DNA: TGTGCCTGGAACAAGGGGCCTAGCGGGAGTGGGGAGCAGTTCTTC
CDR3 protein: CAWNKGPSGSGEQFF

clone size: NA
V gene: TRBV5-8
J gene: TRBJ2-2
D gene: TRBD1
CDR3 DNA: TGTGCCAGCAGCCCCCCCAACAGGGGGGCGAACACCGGGGAGCTGTTTTTT
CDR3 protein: CASSPPNRGANTGELFF

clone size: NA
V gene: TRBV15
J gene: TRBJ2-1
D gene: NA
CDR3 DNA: TGTGCCACCAGCAGCAGGGAATACAATGAGCAGTTCTTC
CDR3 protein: CATSSREYNEQFF

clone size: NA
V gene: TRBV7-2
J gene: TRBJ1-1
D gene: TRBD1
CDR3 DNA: TGTGCCAGCAGCCGTGGACAGGGGAACACTGAAGCTTTCTTT
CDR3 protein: CASSRGQGNTEAFF

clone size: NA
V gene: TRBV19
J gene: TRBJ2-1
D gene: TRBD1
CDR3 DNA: TGTGCCAGTAGTATTTTGGGGACAGGCGCCTACAATGAGCAGTTCTTC
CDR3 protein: CASSILGTGAYNEQFF

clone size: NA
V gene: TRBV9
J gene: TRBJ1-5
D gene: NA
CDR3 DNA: TGTGCCAGCAGCGTAGGAGGTAGCAATCAGCCCCAGCATTTT
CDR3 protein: CASSVGGSNQPQHF

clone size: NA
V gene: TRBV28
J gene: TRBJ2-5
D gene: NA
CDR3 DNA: TGTGCCAGCAGCCCCGGCGTTGGCCGGGGCCAAGAGACCCAGTACTTC
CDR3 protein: CASSPGVGRGQETQYF

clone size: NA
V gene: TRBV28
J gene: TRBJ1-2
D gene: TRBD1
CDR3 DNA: TGTGCCAGCACTTCCCCTGACAGGGTGCACTATGGCTACACCTTC
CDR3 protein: CASTSPDRVHYGYTF

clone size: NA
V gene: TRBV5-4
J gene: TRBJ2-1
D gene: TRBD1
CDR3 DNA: TGTGCCAGCAGCAAAGGACAGGGGTCCTACAATGAGCAGTTCTTC
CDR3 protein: CASSKGQGSYNEQFF

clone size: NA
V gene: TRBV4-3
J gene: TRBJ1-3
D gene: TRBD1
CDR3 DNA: TGCGCCAGCAGCCAAGATTGGGCGGGACAGGGATCATTAGGCACTGGAAACACCATATATTTT
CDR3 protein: CASSQDWAGQGSLGTGNTIYF

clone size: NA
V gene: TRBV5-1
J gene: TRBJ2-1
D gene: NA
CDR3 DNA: TGCGCCAGCAGCTTGGACCCAGGCCCCTACAATGAGCAGTTCTTC
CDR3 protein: CASSLDPGPYNEQFF

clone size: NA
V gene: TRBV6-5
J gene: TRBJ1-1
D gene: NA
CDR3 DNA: TGTGCCAGCAGTTATGGTGAAGGGAGGACTGAAGCTTTCTTT
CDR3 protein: CASSYGEGRTEAFF

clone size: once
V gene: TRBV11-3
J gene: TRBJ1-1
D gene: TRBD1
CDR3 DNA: TGTGCCAGCAGCAGACAGGGGGCCACTGAAGCTTTCTTT
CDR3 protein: CASSRQGATEAFF

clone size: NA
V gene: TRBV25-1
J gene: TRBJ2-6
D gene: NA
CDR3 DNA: TGTGCCAGCAGTGAGGGGGGTCCGGGGGCCAACGTCCTGACTTTC
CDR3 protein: CASSEGGPGANVLTF